The clone carrying this T cell receptor (beta chain) was seen only once. This sample was taken from a study of PD-1 blockade in mismatch repair-deficient tumors. Measured with immunoSEQ multiplex PCR; TCRdb has only the in-frame clones, and not every one. The table includes around 51,000 clones, more than 65% detected once. The germline V gene encodes CDR1 SNHLY and CDR2 FYNNEI. J lost 2 bases, V lost 6 bases, and 8 bases had no gene match. The CDR3 runs 15 residues. The TCR-sequenced patients were a few responders to pembrolizumab. The sequencing here drew on peripheral blood, taken 20 weeks after starting pembrolizumab. V and J are TRBV2 and TRBJ1-1; 8 bases align to TRBD1. The source of this sequence is an adult with mismatch repair-deficient cancer. CDR3: CASSLQGEGNTEAFF. The CDR3 bases are TGTGCCAGCAGCTTACAGGGGGAGGGAAACACTGAAGCTTTCTTT.